This TCR beta chain was found in a study of blood T cell repertoires in COVID-19. Study-level background: PBMCs, B-cell-depleted T cells, or T cells were the source of the cDNA or gDNA that made up the material.

Germline V gene lookup returns CDR1 ENHRY and CDR2 SYGVKD. The CDR3 covers 15 residues. The V end was cut by 2 bases, the J end by 0 bases, with 11 bases between. Sequenced by immunoSEQ multiplex PCR; TCRdb stores in-frame clones only, minus some. This table has about 100,000 clones, approximately 93% appearing once. The receptor's source is a man aged 55 to 70 with acute or convalescent COVID-19. The sequenced material came from peripheral blood. The V call is TRBV10-3, the J call TRBJ2-7, with a possible D match to TRBD2 (6 bases). The CDR3, as DNA: TGTGCCATCAGTGAGAGGGGCGGGACCTCCTACGAGCAGTACTTC. The encoded protein is CAISERGGTSYEQYF.